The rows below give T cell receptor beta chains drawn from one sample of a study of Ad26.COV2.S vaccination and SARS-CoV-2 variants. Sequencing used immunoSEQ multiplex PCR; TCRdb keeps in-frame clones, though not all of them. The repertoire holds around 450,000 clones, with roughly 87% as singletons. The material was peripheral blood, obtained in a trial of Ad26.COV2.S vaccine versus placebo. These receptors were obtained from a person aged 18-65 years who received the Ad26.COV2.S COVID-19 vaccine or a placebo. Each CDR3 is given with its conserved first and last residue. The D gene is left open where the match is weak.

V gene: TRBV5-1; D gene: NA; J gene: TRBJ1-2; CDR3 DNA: TGCGCCAGCAGAAACGGACGCGATACCTATGGCTACACCTTC; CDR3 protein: CASRNGRDTYGYTF
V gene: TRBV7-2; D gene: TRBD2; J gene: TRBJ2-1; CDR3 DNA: TGTGCCAGCAGCTCGCCGACCGGGACTAGCGGGATTGTTGAGCAGTTCTTC; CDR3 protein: CASSSPTGTSGIVEQFF
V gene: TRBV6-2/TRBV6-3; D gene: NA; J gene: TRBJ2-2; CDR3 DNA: TGTGCCAGCAGCAACAGGGTCGCCGGGGAGCTGTTTTTT; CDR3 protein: CASSNRVAGELFF
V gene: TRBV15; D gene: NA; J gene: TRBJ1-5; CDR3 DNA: TGTGCCACCAGCACTCCCGATCAGCCCCAGCATTTT; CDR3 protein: CATSTPDQPQHF
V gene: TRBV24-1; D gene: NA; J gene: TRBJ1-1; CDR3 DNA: TGTGCCACCAGTGATTTGCCGGGAGAAAGGGCTTTCTTT; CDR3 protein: CATSDLPGERAFF
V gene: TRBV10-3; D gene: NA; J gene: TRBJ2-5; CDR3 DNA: TGTGCCATCAGTCCAACAGACCAAGAGACCCAGTACTTC; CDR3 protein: CAISPTDQETQYF
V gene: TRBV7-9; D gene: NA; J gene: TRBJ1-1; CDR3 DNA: TGTGCCAGCAGCTCCCCCGGGAGAAACACTGAAGCTTTCTTT; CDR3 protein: CASSSPGRNTEAFF
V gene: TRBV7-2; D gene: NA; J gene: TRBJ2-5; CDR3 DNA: TGTGCCAGCAGCTTGACTAGGGAGACCCAGTACTTC; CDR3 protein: CASSLTRETQYF
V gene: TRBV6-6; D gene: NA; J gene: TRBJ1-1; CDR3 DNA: TGTGCCAGCAGTTACCCCATCGGGGCTGAAGCTTTCTTT; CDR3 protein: CASSYPIGAEAFF
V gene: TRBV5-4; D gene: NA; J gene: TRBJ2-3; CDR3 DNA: TGTGCCAGCAGGGATTTGCACACACAAGATACGCAGTATTTT; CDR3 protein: CASRDLHTQDTQYF
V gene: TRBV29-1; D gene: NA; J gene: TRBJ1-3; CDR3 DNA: TGCAGCGTTTTCAATGGAAACACCATATATTTT; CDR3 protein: CSVFNGNTIYF
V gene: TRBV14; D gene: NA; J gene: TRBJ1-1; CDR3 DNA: TGTGCCAGCAGCCGAGACAGGAACACTGAAGCTTTCTTT; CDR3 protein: CASSRDRNTEAFF
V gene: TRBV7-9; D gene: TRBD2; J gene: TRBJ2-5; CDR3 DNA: TGTGCCAGCAGCTCGACTAGCCTCGAGACCCAGTACTTC; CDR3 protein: CASSSTSLETQYF
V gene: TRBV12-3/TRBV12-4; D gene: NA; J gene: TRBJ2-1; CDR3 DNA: TGTGCCAGCTCCCGTCCGGGCGGCAATGAGCAGTTCTTC; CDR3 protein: CASSRPGGNEQFF
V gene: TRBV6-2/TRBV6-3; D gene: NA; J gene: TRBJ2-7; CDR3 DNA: TGTGCCAGCAGCCGACAGGGAGGCGACGAGCAGTACTTC; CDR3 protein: CASSRQGGDEQYF
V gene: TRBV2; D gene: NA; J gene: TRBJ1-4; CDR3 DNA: TGTGCCAGCAGTGTGCGGGGGATAAATGAAAAACTGTTTTTT; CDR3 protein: CASSVRGINEKLFF
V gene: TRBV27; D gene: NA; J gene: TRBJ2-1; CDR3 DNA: TGTGCCAGCAGTTCAATCCCGAACAGTGACAATGAGCAGTTCTTC; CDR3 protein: CASSSIPNSDNEQFF